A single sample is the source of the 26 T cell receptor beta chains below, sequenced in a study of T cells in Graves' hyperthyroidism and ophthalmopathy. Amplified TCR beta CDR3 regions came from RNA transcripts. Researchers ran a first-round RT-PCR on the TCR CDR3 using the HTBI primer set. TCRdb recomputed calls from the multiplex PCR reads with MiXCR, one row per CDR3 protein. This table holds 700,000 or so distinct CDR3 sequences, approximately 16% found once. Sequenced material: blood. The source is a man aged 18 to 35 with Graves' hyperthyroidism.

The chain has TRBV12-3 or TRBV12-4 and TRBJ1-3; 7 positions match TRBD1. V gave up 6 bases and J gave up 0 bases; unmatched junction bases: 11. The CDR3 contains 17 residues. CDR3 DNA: TGTGCCAGCAGATCACAGGGGCGAGTCCACTCTGGAAACACCATATATTTT. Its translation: CASRSQGRVHSGNTIYF.

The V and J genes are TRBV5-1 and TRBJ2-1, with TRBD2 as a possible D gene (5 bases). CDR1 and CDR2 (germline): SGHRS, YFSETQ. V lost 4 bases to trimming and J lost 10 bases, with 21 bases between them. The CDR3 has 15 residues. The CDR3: CASSQITSYLAEQFF. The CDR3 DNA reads TGCGCCAGCAGCCAGATCACGTCCTATCTAGCCGAGCAGTTCTTC.

The CDR3, as DNA: TGTGCCAGCAGCCAAGACATGGGACAGGGGGCAGGTCAGCCCCAGCATTTT. It yields the protein CASSQDMGQGAGQPQHF. The chain joins TRBV4-2 to TRBJ1-5, with 12 bases aligning to TRBD1. The CDR3 is made up of 17 amino acids. Trimming at V came to 0 bases and at J to 6 bases, leaving 6 bases not matched to a gene. The germline V gene encodes CDR1 LGHNA and CDR2 YNFKEQ.

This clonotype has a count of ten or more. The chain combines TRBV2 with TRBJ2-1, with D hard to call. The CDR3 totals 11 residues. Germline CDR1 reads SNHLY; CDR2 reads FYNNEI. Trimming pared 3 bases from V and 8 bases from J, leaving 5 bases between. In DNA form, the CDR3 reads TGTGCCAGCAGTGACATCTATGAGCAGTTCTTC. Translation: CASSDIYEQFF.

In DNA, the CDR3 is TGTGCCAGCAGCGTAGGGGCCTCAGCGGCCTACGAGCAGTTCTTC. This codes for CASSVGASAAYEQFF. This chain joins TRBV9 and TRBJ2-7, with a tentative D call TRBD2 (5 bases). TRBJ2-1 matches the DNA end more closely, so the J call is doubtful. The CDR3 contains 15 residues. Germline CDR1 is SGDLS and CDR2 is YYNGEE.

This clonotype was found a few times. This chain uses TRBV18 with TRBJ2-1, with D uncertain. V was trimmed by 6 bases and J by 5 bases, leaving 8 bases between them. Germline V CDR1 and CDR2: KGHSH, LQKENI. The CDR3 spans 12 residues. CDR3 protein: CASSLNNNEQFF. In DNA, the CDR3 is TGTGCCAGCTCTCTCAATAACAATGAGCAGTTCTTC.

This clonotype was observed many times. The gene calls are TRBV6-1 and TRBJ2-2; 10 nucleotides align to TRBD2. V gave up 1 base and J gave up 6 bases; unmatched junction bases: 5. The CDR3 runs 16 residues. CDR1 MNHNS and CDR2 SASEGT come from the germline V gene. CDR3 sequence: CASSEGGLAVPGELFF. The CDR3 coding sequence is TGTGCCAGCAGTGAAGGTGGACTAGCGGTCCCCGGGGAGCTGTTTTTT.

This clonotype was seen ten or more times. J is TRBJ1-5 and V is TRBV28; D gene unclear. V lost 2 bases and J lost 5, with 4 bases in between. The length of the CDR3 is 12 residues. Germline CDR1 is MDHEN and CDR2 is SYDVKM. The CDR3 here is CASSLPYQPQHF. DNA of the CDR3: TGTGCCAGCAGTTTACCCTATCAGCCCCAGCATTTT.

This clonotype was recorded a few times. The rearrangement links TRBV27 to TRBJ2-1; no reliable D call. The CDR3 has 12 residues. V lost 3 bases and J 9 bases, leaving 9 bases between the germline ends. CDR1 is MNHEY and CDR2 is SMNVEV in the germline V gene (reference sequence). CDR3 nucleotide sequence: TGTGCCAGCAGTTTGTCACCCAGTGAGCAGTTCTTC. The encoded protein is CASSLSPSEQFF.

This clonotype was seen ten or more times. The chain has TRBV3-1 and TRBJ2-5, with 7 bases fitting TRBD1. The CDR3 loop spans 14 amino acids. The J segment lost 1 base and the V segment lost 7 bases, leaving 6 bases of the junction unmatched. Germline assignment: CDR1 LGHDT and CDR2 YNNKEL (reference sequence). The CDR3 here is CASTGYRGQETQYF. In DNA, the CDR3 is TGTGCCAGCACGGGGTACAGGGGCCAAGAGACCCAGTACTTC.

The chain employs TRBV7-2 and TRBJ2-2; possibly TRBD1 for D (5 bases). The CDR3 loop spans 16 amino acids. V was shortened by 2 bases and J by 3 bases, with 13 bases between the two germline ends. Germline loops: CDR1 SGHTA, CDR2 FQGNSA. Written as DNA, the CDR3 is TGTGCCAGCAGCTTAAATGGAGACAGTTACACCGGGGAGCTGTTTTTT. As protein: CASSLNGDSYTGELFF.

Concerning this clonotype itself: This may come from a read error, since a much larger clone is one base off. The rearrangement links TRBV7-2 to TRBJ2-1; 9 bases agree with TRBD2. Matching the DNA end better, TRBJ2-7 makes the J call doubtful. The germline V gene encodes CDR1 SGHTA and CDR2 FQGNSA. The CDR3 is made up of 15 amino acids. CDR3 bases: TGTGCCAGCAGCTTGGGGACTAGCCGTTACAATGAGCAGTACTTC. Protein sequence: CASSLGTSRYNEQYF.

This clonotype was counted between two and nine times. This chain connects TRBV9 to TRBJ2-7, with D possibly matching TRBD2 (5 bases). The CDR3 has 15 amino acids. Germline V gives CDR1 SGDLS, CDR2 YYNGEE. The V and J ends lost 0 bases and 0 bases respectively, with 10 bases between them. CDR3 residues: CASSVGSSPSYEQYF. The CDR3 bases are TGTGCCAGCAGCGTAGGGTCTAGCCCCTCCTACGAGCAGTACTTC.

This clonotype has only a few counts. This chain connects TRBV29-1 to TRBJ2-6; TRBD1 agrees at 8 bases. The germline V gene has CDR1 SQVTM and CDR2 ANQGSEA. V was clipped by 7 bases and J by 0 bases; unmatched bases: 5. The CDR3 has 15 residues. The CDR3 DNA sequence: TGCAGCGCGACAGGGGCCAACTCTGGGGCCAACGTCCTGACTTTC. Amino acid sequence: CSATGANSGANVLTF.

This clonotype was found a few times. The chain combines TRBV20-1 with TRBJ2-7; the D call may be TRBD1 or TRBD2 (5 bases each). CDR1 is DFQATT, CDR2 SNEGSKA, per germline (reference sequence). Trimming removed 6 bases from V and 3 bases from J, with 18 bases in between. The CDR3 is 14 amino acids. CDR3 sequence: CSAPQDGNFYEQYF. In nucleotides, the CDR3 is TGCAGTGCCCCACAGGACGGGAACTTCTACGAGCAGTACTTC.

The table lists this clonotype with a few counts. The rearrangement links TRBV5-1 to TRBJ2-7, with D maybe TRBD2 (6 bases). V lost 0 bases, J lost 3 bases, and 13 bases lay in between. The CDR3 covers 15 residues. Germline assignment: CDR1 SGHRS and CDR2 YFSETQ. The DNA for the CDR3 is TGCGCCAGCAGCTTGGGGCTAGCGACGGTCTACGAGCAGTACTTC. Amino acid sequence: CASSLGLATVYEQYF. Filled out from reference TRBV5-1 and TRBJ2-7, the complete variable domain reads KAGVTQTPRYLIKTRGQQVTLSCSPISGHRSVSWYQQTPGQGLQFLFEYFSETQRNKGNFPGRFSGRQFSNSRSEMNVSTLELGDSALYLCASSLGLATVYEQYFGPGTRLTVT.

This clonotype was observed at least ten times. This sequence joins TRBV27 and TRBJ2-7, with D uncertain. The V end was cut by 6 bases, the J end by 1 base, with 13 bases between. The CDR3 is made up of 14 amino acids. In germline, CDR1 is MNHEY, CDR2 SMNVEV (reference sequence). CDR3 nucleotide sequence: TGTGCCAGCAGCCTGTTGGATAAATCCTACGAGCAGTACTTC. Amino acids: CASSLLDKSYEQYF.

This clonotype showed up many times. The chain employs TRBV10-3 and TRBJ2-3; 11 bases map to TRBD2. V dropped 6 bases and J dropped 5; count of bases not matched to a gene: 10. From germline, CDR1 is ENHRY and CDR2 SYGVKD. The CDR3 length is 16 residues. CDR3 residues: CAISGRASGRQDTQYF. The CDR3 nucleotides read TGTGCCATCAGCGGTAGGGCTAGCGGGAGGCAAGATACGCAGTATTTT.

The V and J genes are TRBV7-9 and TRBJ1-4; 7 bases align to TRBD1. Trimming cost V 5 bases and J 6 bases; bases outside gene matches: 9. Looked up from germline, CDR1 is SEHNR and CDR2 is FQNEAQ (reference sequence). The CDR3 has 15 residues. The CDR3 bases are TGTGCCAGCAGCCTTGGTGAGGGGGCGGATGAAAAACTGTTTTTT. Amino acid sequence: CASSLGEGADEKLFF.

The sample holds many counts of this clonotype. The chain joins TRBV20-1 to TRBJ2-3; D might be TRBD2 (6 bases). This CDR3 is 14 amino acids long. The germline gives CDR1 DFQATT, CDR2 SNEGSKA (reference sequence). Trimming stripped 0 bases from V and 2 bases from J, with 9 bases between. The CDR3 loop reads CSAREAGYTDTQYF. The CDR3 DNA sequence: TGCAGTGCTAGAGAGGCGGGGTACACAGATACGCAGTATTTT.

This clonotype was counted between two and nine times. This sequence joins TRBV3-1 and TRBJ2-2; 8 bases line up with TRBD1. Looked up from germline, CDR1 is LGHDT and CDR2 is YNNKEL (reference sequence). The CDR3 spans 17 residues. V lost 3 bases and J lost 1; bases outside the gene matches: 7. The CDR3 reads CASSHPGGAGNTGELFF. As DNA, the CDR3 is TGTGCCAGCAGCCATCCAGGGGGCGCGGGGAACACCGGGGAGCTGTTTTTT. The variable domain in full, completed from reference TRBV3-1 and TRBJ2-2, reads DTAVSQTPKYLVTQMGNDKSIKCEQNLGHDTMYWYKQDSKKFLKIMFSYNNKELIINETVPNRFSPKSPDKAHLNLHINSLELGDSAVYFCASSHPGGAGNTGELFFGEGSRLTVL.

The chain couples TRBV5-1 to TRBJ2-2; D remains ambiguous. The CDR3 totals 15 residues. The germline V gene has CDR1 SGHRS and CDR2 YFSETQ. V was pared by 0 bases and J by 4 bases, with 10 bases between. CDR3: CASSLAVRLTGELFF. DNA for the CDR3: TGCGCCAGCAGCTTGGCGGTTCGACTCACCGGGGAGCTGTTTTTT.

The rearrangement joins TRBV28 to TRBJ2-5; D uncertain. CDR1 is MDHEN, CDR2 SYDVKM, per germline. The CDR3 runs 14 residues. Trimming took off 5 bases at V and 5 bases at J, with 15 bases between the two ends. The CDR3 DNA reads TGTGCCAGCAGTAAGGCCCTGACGGGTGAGACCCAGTACTTC. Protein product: CASSKALTGETQYF.

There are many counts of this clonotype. This CDR3 is CASSLSRDSYETQYF. The CDR3 coding sequence is TGTGCCAGCAGTTTGAGCCGCGACAGTTATGAGACCCAGTACTTC. The chain recombines TRBV27 with TRBJ2-5, with a possible D match to TRBD1 (5 bases). This CDR3 has 15 residues. V lost 3 bases to trimming and J lost 5 bases, with 16 bases between them. CDR1 and CDR2 (germline): MNHEY, SMNVEV (reference sequence).

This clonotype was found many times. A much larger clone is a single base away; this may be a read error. The CDR3: CASSYGQSYEQYF. The CDR3 DNA sequence: TGTGCCAGCAGTTATGGACAGAGCTACGAGCAGTACTTC. The V call is TRBV28, the J call TRBJ2-7, with D perhaps TRBD1 (6 bases). The V end lost 4 bases, the J end lost 3 bases, and 10 bases lay between the germline ends. CDR3 size: 13 residues. Germline V CDR1 and CDR2: MDHEN, SYDVKM.

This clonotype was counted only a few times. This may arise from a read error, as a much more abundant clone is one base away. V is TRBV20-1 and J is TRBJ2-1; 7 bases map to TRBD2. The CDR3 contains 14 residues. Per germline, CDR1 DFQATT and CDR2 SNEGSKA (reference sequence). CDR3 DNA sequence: TGCAGTGCGCAAGGCGGGAGCGGGTCCAATGAGCAGCTCTTC. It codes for CSAQGGSGSNEQLF.